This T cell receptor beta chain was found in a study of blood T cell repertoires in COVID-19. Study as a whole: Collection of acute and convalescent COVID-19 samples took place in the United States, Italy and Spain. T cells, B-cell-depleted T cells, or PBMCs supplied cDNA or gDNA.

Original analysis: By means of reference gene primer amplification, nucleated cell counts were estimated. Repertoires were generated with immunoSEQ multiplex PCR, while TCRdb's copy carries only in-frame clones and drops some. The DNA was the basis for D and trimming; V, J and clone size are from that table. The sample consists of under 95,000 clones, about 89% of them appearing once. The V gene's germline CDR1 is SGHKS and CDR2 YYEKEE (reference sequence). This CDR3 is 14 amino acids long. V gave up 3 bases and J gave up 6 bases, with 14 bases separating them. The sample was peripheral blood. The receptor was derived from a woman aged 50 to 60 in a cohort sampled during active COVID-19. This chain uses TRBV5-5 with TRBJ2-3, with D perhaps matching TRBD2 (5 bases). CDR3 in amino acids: CASSSGLTEDTQYF. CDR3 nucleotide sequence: TGTGCCAGCAGCTCAGGACTCACCGAGGATACGCAGTATTTT.